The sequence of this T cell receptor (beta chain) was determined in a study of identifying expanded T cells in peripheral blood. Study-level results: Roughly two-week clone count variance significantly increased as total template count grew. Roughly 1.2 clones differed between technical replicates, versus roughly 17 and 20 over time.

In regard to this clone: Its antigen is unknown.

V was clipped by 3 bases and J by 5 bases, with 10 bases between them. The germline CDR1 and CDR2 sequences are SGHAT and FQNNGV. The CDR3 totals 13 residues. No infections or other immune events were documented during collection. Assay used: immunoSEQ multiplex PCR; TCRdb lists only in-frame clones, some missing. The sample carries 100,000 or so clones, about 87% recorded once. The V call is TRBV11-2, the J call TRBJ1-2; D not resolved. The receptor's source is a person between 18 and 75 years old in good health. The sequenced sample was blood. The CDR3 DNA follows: TGTGCCAGCAGCTTTAGAAGGACGTATGGCTACACCTTC. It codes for CASSFRRTYGYTF.